Below are 24 T cell receptor beta chains sequenced from a single sample in a study of blood T cell repertoires in COVID-19. TCRdb's copy holds only in-frame clones and misses some; the assay was immunoSEQ multiplex PCR. The data show about 58,000 clones, about nine tenths seen once. The sequenced sample was peripheral blood. The receptors stem from a man between 60 and 75 years old with acute or convalescent COVID-19.

As DNA, the CDR3 is TGTGCCAGTCGACCTCCGGGACTACAACCACATGAGCAGTTCTTC. It specifies CASRPPGLQPHEQFF. The chain couples TRBV19 to TRBJ2-1; 7 bases are a match to TRBD2. The germline CDR1 and CDR2 sequences are LNHDA and SQIVND (reference sequence). CDR3 length: 15 amino acids. Germline trimming cut 8 bases from V and 8 bases from J; bases unmatched to any gene: 15.

DNA of the CDR3: TGTGCCAGCAGCTTGGCCTTGCGGGAGAGCCACTACGAGCAGTACTTC. Amino acids: CASSLALRESHYEQYF. The chain has TRBV5-6 and TRBJ2-7; 7 bases agree with TRBD2. CDR1 and CDR2 (germline): SGHDT, YYEEEE. There are 16 residues in the CDR3. Trimming at V came to 0 bases and at J to 3 bases, leaving 9 bases not matched to a gene.

This chain uses TRBV6-5 with TRBJ2-2; 9 bases line up with TRBD1. The germline CDR1 and CDR2 sequences are MNHEY and SVGAGI. Trimming took 6 bases from V and 5 from J; bases not matched to a gene: 7. CDR3 length: 15 residues. CDR3 residues: CASRTDRGGTGELFF. The CDR3, as DNA: TGTGCCAGCAGGACAGACAGGGGGGGGACCGGGGAGCTGTTTTTT.

This chain connects TRBV5-1 to TRBJ2-2; tentative D call: TRBD1 (6 bases). This CDR3 contains 14 residues. The germline V and J ends were trimmed by 0 bases and 6 bases, with 9 bases remaining between them. Germline CDR1 reads SGHRS; CDR2 reads YFSETQ. The CDR3 spells CASSLANRAGELFF. CDR3 bases: TGCGCCAGCAGCTTGGCCAACAGGGCCGGGGAGCTGTTTTTT.

Only a few counts were recorded for this clone. J is TRBJ2-3 and V is TRBV7-9; 9 bases are shared with TRBD1. V shed 4 bases, J shed 5 bases, and the junction held 7 bases outside the gene matches. CDR3 length: 15 residues. Germline lookup yields CDR1 SEHNR and CDR2 FQNEAQ (reference sequence). CDR3 DNA sequence: TGTGCCAGCAGCTGGGGACAGGGAGCCGGAGATACGCAGTATTTT. Its translation: CASSWGQGAGDTQYF. The entire variable domain, with the rest obtained from reference TRBV7-9 and TRBJ2-3, is as follows: DTGVSQNPRHKITKRGQNVTFRCDPISEHNRLYWYRQTLGQGPEFLTYFQNEAQLEKSRLLSDRFSAERPKGSFSTLEIQRTEQGDSAMYLCASSWGQGAGDTQYFGPGTRLTVL.

The chain employs TRBV2 and TRBJ2-7, with 9 nucleotides matching TRBD2. J was trimmed by 9 bases and V by 4 bases; bases with no gene match: 7. Germline CDR1 is SNHLY and CDR2 is FYNNEI. This CDR3 contains 13 residues. In DNA form, the CDR3 reads TGTGCCAGCAGTGCGGCGGCGGGAGGGGGGCAGTACTTC. This encodes CASSAAAGGGQYF.

The V call is TRBV5-4, the J call TRBJ2-5; the match to TRBD2 covers 7 bases. CDR3 length: 15 amino acids. V was pared by 5 bases and J by 2 bases, with 9 bases of the junction left unmatched. Germline loops: CDR1 SGHNT, CDR2 YYREEE (reference sequence). CDR3 sequence: CASSPASGEQETQYF. The CDR3 nucleotides are TGTGCCAGCAGTCCGGCCAGCGGGGAACAAGAGACCCAGTACTTC.

The CDR3 sequence: CASSSGIAGGYNEQFF. CDR3 sequence (DNA): TGTGCCAGCAGCTCAGGCATCGCGGGAGGGTACAATGAGCAGTTCTTC. The chain is built from TRBV4-2 and TRBJ2-1, with 9 positions matching TRBD2. Germline V gene sequence: CDR1 LGHNA, CDR2 YNFKEQ. This CDR3 comprises 16 residues. Germline trimming cut 5 bases from V and 4 bases from J; bases unmatched to any gene: 9.

The chain employs TRBV7-8 and TRBJ1-5; 9 bases agree with TRBD1. This CDR3 comprises 17 residues. Germline V lookup: CDR1 SGHVS, CDR2 FQNEAQ. V lost 0 bases and J lost 4; bases outside the gene matches: 7. CDR3 protein: CASSLALRGQGNQPQHF. The CDR3 DNA follows: TGTGCCAGCAGCTTAGCGCTACGGGGACAGGGTAATCAGCCCCAGCATTTT. The full variable domain, its missing parts supplied by reference TRBV7-8 and TRBJ1-5, is GAGVSQSPRYKVAKRGQDVALRCDPISGHVSLFWYQQALGQGPEFLTYFQNEAQLDKSGLPSDRFFAERPEGSVSTLKIQRTQQEDSAVYLCASSLALRGQGNQPQHFGDGTRLSIL.

The chain links TRBV6-5 to TRBJ2-7; TRBD2 matches 9 bases. V shed 4 bases, J shed 9 bases, and the junction held 13 bases outside the gene matches. The CDR3 consists of 15 residues. Germline V lookup: CDR1 MNHEY, CDR2 SVGAGI. CDR3 sequence: CASSWTGTSSTVQYF. The CDR3 DNA follows: TGTGCCAGCAGTTGGACCGGGACTAGCTCTACGGTGCAGTACTTC.

The genes are TRBV5-4 and TRBJ1-1; D call uncertain. In germline, CDR1 is SGHNT, CDR2 YYREEE (reference sequence). V lost 4 bases and J 4 bases, leaving 14 bases between the germline ends. The length of the CDR3 is 14 residues. This CDR3 reads CASSAQGGFTEAFF. The CDR3 DNA reads TGTGCCAGCAGCGCCCAAGGAGGGTTCACTGAAGCTTTCTTT.

This chain links TRBV15 with TRBJ1-4, with D maybe TRBD1 (5 bases). The CDR3 contains 16 residues. Germline assignment: CDR1 LNHNV and CDR2 YYDKDF (reference sequence). Between the trimmed V and J ends, which lost 0 bases and 8 bases, there was a span of 16 bases. CDR3 coding DNA: TGTGCCACCAGCAGAGATGCGGGGACGAGAAACGAAAAACTGTTTTTT. This sequence encodes CATSRDAGTRNEKLFF.

The chain combines TRBV12-5 with TRBJ1-3, with 7 bases that match TRBD1. The J segment lost 3 bases and the V segment lost 5 bases, leaving 10 bases of the junction unmatched. Germline values: CDR1 LGHNT, CDR2 FRNRAP. CDR3 size: 16 residues. CDR3 protein: CASGSTGAGIGNTIYF. CDR3 in DNA: TGTGCTAGTGGTAGTACAGGGGCGGGTATTGGAAACACCATATATTTT. The full variable domain, completed using reference TRBV12-5 and TRBJ1-3, is DARVTQTPRHKVTEMGQEVTMRCQPILGHNTVFWYRQTMMQGLELLAYFRNRAPLDDSGMPKDRFSAEMPDATLATLKIQPSEPRDSAVYFCASGSTGAGIGNTIYFGEGSWLTVV.

This clone was counted once. The rearrangement uses TRBV9 and TRBJ2-3; TRBD2 is a possible D gene (6 bases). With 0 bases removed from V and 4 bases from J, the gap between germline ends came to 9 bases. CDR1 is SGDLS and CDR2 is YYNGEE in the germline V gene. The CDR3 runs 14 residues. The CDR3 loop reads CASSVALASDTQYF. In DNA, the CDR3 is TGTGCCAGCAGCGTAGCACTAGCTTCAGATACGCAGTATTTT.

The chain combines TRBV6-5 with TRBJ1-2; no clear D gene. Trimming pared 0 bases from V and 7 bases from J, leaving 15 bases between. CDR3 length equals 15 residues. Germline loops: CDR1 MNHEY, CDR2 SVGAGI. The CDR3 sequence: CASSYSANIVSGYTF. In nucleotides, the CDR3 is TGTGCCAGCAGTTACTCAGCAAATATCGTGTCTGGCTACACCTTC.

The V call is TRBV7-9, the J call TRBJ1-1; TRBD1 aligns across 8 bases. This CDR3 has 15 residues. Trimming removed 6 bases from V and 0 bases from J; junction bases left unmatched: 6. Germline values: CDR1 SEHNR, CDR2 FQNEAQ (reference sequence). The CDR3 DNA is TGTGCCAGCAGACCCTCGACAGGGGTGAACACTGAAGCTTTCTTT. Protein: CASRPSTGVNTEAFF.

This clone was detected only once. V usage is TRBV4-3 and J usage is TRBJ2-4, with 10 bases fitting TRBD2. Looked up from germline, CDR1 is LGHNA and CDR2 is YSLEER. The CDR3 has 16 amino acids. Trimming cost V 4 bases and J 2 bases; bases outside gene matches: 5. The CDR3 region is CASSLIAGGTKNIQYF. The CDR3 DNA sequence: TGCGCCAGCAGCCTCATAGCGGGAGGAACCAAAAACATTCAGTACTTC.

The chain couples TRBV6-5 to TRBJ1-3, with no clear D. The CDR3 loop spans 14 amino acids. Germline V CDR1 and CDR2: MNHEY, SVGAGI. Deletions cut 6 bases from V and 4 bases from J, with 13 bases between. Here the CDR3 reads CASRAAILGNTIYF. Written as DNA, the CDR3 is TGTGCCAGCAGAGCGGCGATCCTGGGAAACACCATATATTTT.

The genes are TRBV7-2 and TRBJ2-5; D is perhaps TRBD1 (6 bases). This CDR3 region has 14 residues. V was pared by 5 bases and J by 2 bases, with 12 bases between. Looked up from germline, CDR1 is SGHTA and CDR2 is FQGNSA. CDR3 amino acids: CASSPLRGQETQYF. The CDR3 region has the DNA TGTGCCAGCAGCCCCCTGAGGGGGCAAGAGACCCAGTACTTC.

The DNA of the CDR3 is TGTGCCAGCAGACCCCGGACACCTCAGGATGGCTACACCTTC. It is translated as CASRPRTPQDGYTF. The chain uses TRBV2 and TRBJ1-2; a possible D gene is TRBD1 (5 bases). The CDR3 loop spans 14 amino acids. V was trimmed by 6 bases and J by 6 bases, leaving 17 bases between them. The germline gives CDR1 SNHLY, CDR2 FYNNEI.

The chain couples TRBV15 to TRBJ2-1, with TRBD2 matching 11 bases. V was pared by 2 bases and J by 7 bases, with 1 base of the junction left unmatched. Germline V gene data show CDR1 as LNHNV and CDR2 as YYDKDF (reference sequence). This CDR3 comprises 14 residues. The CDR3 region has the DNA TGTGCCACCAGCAGACTAGCGGGAGGAAATGAGCAGTTCTTC. Translated: CATSRLAGGNEQFF.

The rearrangement joins TRBV6-5 to TRBJ2-7; D perhaps matches TRBD1 (6 bases). This CDR3 comprises 13 residues. The V and J ends lost 5 bases and 2 bases respectively, with 10 bases between them. Per germline, CDR1 MNHEY and CDR2 SVGAGI. CDR3 residues: CASSNRDPYEQYF. The CDR3 DNA follows: TGTGCCAGCAGTAACAGGGACCCCTACGAGCAGTACTTC.

The chain joins TRBV5-5 to TRBJ1-2; D is possibly TRBD1 (5 bases). The CDR3 length is 14 residues. V lost 4 bases, J lost 4 bases, and 14 bases lay in between. CDR1 SGHKS and CDR2 YYEKEE come from the germline V gene (reference sequence). CDR3 sequence reads: CASSPGGYTYGYTF. The CDR3 coding sequence is TGTGCCAGCAGCCCGGGGGGGTACACCTATGGCTACACCTTC. The full variable domain, rest sourced from reference TRBV5-5 and TRBJ1-2, is DAGVTQSPTHLIKTRGQQVTLRCSPISGHKSVSWYQQVLGQGPQFIFQYYEKEERGRGNFPDRFSARQFPNYSSELNVNALLLGDSALYLCASSPGGYTYGYTFGSGTRLTVV.

The chain links TRBV9 to TRBJ2-5; maybe TRBD2 (5 bases). The CDR3 length is 15 residues. Trimming removed 0 bases at V and 2 bases at J, with 11 bases between. The V gene's germline CDR1 is SGDLS and CDR2 YYNGEE. CDR3 nucleotides: TGTGCCAGCAGCGTAGGAATCAGGAGGCAAGAGACCCAGTACTTC. It codes for CASSVGIRRQETQYF. The full variable domain, its missing parts supplied by reference TRBV9 and TRBJ2-5, is DSGVTQTPKHLITATGQRVTLRCSPRSGDLSVYWYQQSLDQGLQFLIQYYNGEERAKGNILERFSAQQFPDLHSELNLSSLELGDSALYFCASSVGIRRQETQYFGPGTRLLVL.